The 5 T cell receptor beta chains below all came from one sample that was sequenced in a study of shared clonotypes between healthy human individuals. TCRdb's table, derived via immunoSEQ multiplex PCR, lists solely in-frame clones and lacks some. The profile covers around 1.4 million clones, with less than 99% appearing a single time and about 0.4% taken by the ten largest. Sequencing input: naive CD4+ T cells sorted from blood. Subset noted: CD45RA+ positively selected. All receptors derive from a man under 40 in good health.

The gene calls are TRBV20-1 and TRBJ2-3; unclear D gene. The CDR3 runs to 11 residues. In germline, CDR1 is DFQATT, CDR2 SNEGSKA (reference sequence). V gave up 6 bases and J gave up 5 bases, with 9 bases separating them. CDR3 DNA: TGCAGTGCCCTAGGTGTAGATACGCAGTATTTT. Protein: CSALGVDTQYF.

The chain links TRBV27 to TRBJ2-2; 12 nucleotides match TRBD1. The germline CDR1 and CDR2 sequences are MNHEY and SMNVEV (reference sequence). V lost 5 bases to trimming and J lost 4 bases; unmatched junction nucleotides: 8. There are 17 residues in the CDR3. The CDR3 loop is CASSGDRGPYATGELFF. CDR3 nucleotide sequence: TGTGCCAGCAGTGGGGACAGGGGGCCTTATGCCACCGGGGAGCTGTTTTTT.

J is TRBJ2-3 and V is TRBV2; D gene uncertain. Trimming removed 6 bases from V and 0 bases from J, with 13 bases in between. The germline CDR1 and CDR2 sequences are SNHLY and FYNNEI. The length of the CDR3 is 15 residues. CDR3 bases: TGTGCCAGCAGGGACCTTCAATACAGCACAGATACGCAGTATTTT. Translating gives CASRDLQYSTDTQYF.

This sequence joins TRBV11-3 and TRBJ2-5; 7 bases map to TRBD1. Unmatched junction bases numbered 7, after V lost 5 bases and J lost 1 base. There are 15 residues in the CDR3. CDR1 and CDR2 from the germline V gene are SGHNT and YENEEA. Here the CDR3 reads CASSLLTGLQETQYF. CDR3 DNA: TGTGCCAGCAGCCTATTGACAGGGCTCCAAGAGACCCAGTACTTC.

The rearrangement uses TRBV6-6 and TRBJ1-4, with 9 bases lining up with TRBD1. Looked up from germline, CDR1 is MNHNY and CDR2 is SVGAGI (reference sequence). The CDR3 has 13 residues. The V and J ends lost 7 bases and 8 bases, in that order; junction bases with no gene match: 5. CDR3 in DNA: TGTGCCAGCACGAACAGGGGGCGGGAAAAACTGTTTTTT. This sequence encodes CASTNRGREKLFF.